This is a list of T cell receptor beta chains from one sample in a study of shared clonotypes between healthy human individuals. Libraries were prepared by immunoSEQ multiplex PCR; TCRdb keeps only in-frame clonotypes and omits some of them. Among nearly 1 million clones listed, about three quarters were seen once. The sequenced material came from memory CD4+ T cells sorted from blood. The receptor set was obtained from a man between 18 and 29 years old in good health. Both conserved end residues are part of each CDR3. The order of the fields is J gene, V gene, CDR3 protein.

>TRBJ2-7|TRBV7-6
CASSQGTVKLYEQYF
>TRBJ1-1|TRBV5-1
CASSPRTGGNTEAFF
>TRBJ2-7|TRBV19
CASSKSQSPYEQYF
>TRBJ2-3|TRBV4-1
CASSHPGAGGTLQETDTQYF
>TRBJ2-7|TRBV30
CAWSRGEPGGHYEQYF
>TRBJ1-2|TRBV30
CAWRLAANGYTF
>TRBJ1-2|TRBV10-3
CAISESRGRGDYGYTF
>TRBJ1-5|TRBV29-1
CSVRAGGNQPQHF
>TRBJ2-7|TRBV27
CATGGGGSYEQYF
>TRBJ2-1|TRBV10-3
CAITGVLGYNEQFF
>TRBJ1-1|TRBV18
CASSPTRGGINTEAFF
>TRBJ2-3|TRBV5-4
CASSLPSVGGNTDTQYF
>TRBJ2-7|TRBV9
CASSAREGREQYF